Listed below are T cell receptor beta chains from one sample, sequenced in a study of OX40 agonist ivuxolimab in advanced cancers. Clones were read by immunoSEQ multiplex PCR, and TCRdb kept only the in-frame ones, dropping some. The sample lists 80,000 or so clones, roughly 89% occurring once. Specimen: CD4+ or CD8+ T cells sorted from blood, collected in a trial of the OX40 agonist ivuxolimab. The receptors were sampled from an adult with an advanced solid tumor such as melanoma, head and neck, liver or kidney cancer. The CDR3 runs from the conserved cysteine through the conserved F or W. A D gene is named only where the DNA matches it firmly. Only some rows state a clone size, as once, few, many or a class for expanded clones.

clone_size,d_call,v_call,j_call,cdr3_aa,cdr3_nt
-,-,TRBV28,TRBJ1-1,CATGGNSVTEAFF,TGTGCCACCGGGGGAAACTCCGTCACTGAAGCTTTCTTT
-,TRBD1,TRBV6-5,TRBJ1-1,CASSYVGGLNTEAFF,TGTGCCAGCAGTTACGTAGGGGGCTTGAACACTGAAGCTTTCTTT
-,-,TRBV5-1,TRBJ1-1,CASSLNLGAITEAFF,TGCGCCAGCAGCTTGAATTTAGGGGCTATCACTGAAGCTTTCTTT
few,-,TRBV18,TRBJ1-2,CASSPSTGFYGYTF,TGTGCCAGCTCACCGTCAACGGGATTCTATGGCTACACCTTC
-,TRBD1,TRBV11-1,TRBJ2-5,CASSLSRDRSQETQYF,TGTGCCAGCAGCTTATCCCGGGACAGGTCCCAAGAGACCCAGTACTTC
-,-,TRBV18,TRBJ2-5,CASSPQMEEETQYF,TGTGCCAGCTCACCACAAATGGAGGAAGAGACCCAGTACTTC
-,-,TRBV6-1,TRBJ1-5,CASSRPGRSNQPQHF,TGTGCCAGCAGCAGACCGGGCCGTTCTAATCAGCCCCAGCATTTT
-,-,TRBV5-1,TRBJ2-3,CASSLVRGDGDTQYF,TGCGCCAGCAGCTTGGTAAGGGGGGATGGAGATACGCAGTATTTT
-,-,TRBV6-5,TRBJ1-3,CASLQGSGNTIYF,TGTGCCAGTCTACAGGGTTCTGGAAACACCATATATTTT
once,-,TRBV4-2,TRBJ1-3,CASSQVAPPSGNTIYF,TGTGCCAGCAGCCAAGTCGCACCTCCCTCTGGAAACACCATATATTTT
-,-,TRBV5-5,TRBJ1-5,CASSNAPTGPNQPQHF,TGTGCCAGCAGCAACGCTCCGACAGGCCCTAATCAGCCCCAGCATTTT
-,TRBD1,TRBV11-2,TRBJ2-3,CASSPQGERADTQYF,TGTGCCAGCAGCCCACAGGGGGAGCGGGCAGATACGCAGTATTTT
-,-,TRBV13,TRBJ2-7,CASSLTGLRYEQYF,TGTGCCAGCAGCTTAACCGGGCTGCGTTACGAGCAGTACTTC
-,TRBD1,TRBV18,TRBJ2-7,CASSPEQGASGEQYF,TGTGCCAGCTCGCCAGAACAGGGGGCATCGGGGGAGCAGTACTTC
once,TRBD1,TRBV30,TRBJ2-7,CAFGGQGSYEQYF,TGTGCCTTTGGAGGACAGGGATCCTACGAGCAGTACTTC
-,TRBD2,TRBV9,TRBJ2-5,CASSPPAGGGLETQYF,TGTGCCAGCAGCCCTCCCGCGGGGGGAGGGCTAGAGACCCAGTACTTC
-,-,TRBV6-5,TRBJ1-3,CASRSPGNTIYF,TGTGCCAGCAGGTCTCCCGGAAACACCATATATTTT
once,TRBD1,TRBV5-8,TRBJ2-7,CASSPLGTGSSYEQYF,TGTGCCAGCAGCCCCCTGGGGACAGGGAGCTCCTACGAGCAGTACTTC
-,-,TRBV10-3,TRBJ1-3,CAISERDISGNTIYF,TGTGCCATCAGTGAAAGGGATATCTCTGGAAACACCATATATTTT
-,TRBD1,TRBV2,TRBJ2-2,CASSVPGQINTGELFF,TGTGCCAGCAGTGTACCGGGACAGATTAACACCGGGGAGCTGTTTTTT
-,TRBD2,TRBV5-1,TRBJ2-5,CASKPQGGGGQETQYF,TGCGCCAGCAAGCCCCAGGGCGGCGGGGGGCAAGAGACCCAGTACTTC
-,-,TRBV11-2,TRBJ1-1,CASSLVGDTEAFF,TGTGCCAGCAGCTTAGTGGGAGACACTGAAGCTTTCTTT
once,-,TRBV7-9,TRBJ1-6,CASSLLDSPLHF,TGTGCCAGCAGCTTATTAGATTCACCCCTCCACTTT
-,-,TRBV6-1,TRBJ2-3,CASSESTGHMADTQYF,TGTGCCAGCAGTGAATCTACAGGGCATATGGCAGATACGCAGTATTTT
-,-,TRBV11-2,TRBJ2-2,CASSHLRGTGELFF,TGTGCCAGCAGCCATCTTCGGGGTACCGGGGAGCTGTTTTTT
-,TRBD2,TRBV9,TRBJ2-5,CASSVGIGTSGSETQYF,TGTGCCAGCAGCGTAGGGATCGGGACTAGCGGGAGTGAGACCCAGTACTTC
-,-,TRBV5-1,TRBJ2-2,CASSRGPGAGELFF,TGCGCCAGCAGCCGAGGGCCCGGGGCCGGGGAGCTGTTTTTT
-,TRBD2,TRBV7-3,TRBJ2-3,CASSPSVAGGKMGTQYF,TGTGCCAGCAGCCCGAGTGTAGCGGGGGGAAAGATGGGGACGCAGTATTTT
-,TRBD1,TRBV7-3,TRBJ2-1,CASSLAGTGGDNEQFF,TGTGCCAGCAGCTTGGCGGGGACAGGGGGAGACAATGAGCAGTTCTTC
-,-,TRBV6-5,TRBJ2-7,CASSDGISSYEQYF,TGTGCCAGCAGTGACGGGATCTCCTCCTACGAGCAGTACTTC
-,-,TRBV5-1,TRBJ2-2,CASRSRDTGELFF,TGCGCCAGCAGGAGTCGGGACACCGGGGAGCTGTTTTTT
-,-,TRBV19,TRBJ2-5,CASSKGGAWETQYF,TGTGCCAGTAGTAAGGGGGGGGCTTGGGAGACCCAGTACTTC
-,TRBD1,TRBV14,TRBJ1-3,CASSHRQGAGNTIYF,TGTGCCAGCAGCCATAGACAGGGGGCTGGAAACACCATATATTTT
-,TRBD2,TRBV12-5,TRBJ2-3,CASGPGLAGDPDTQYF,TGTGCTAGTGGTCCGGGACTAGCGGGAGACCCAGATACGCAGTATTTT
-,-,TRBV10-1,TRBJ2-2,CASSVGFGTGELFF,TGCGCCAGCAGTGTGGGGTTTGGCACCGGGGAGCTGTTTTTT
-,-,TRBV7-6,TRBJ2-5,CASSLEPGPEVTQYF,TGTGCCAGCAGCTTAGAGCCAGGGCCAGAGGTGACCCAGTACTTC
-,-,TRBV28,TRBJ2-7,CASSSHPPGAEQYF,TGTGCCAGCAGTTCACACCCCCCGGGGGCCGAGCAGTACTTC
-,-,TRBV11-1,TRBJ2-2,CASSGSWGAGELFF,TGTGCCAGCAGCGGAAGCTGGGGGGCCGGGGAGCTGTTTTTT
few,TRBD1,TRBV6-4,TRBJ1-1,CASSTTGDTEAFF,TGTGCCAGCAGCACCACAGGGGACACTGAAGCTTTCTTT
-,-,TRBV7-6,TRBJ1-1,CASSSGGGTEAFF,TGTGCCAGCAGTTCCGGGGGGGGCACTGAAGCTTTCTTT
-,-,TRBV19,TRBJ1-1,CASRNRAKAEAFF,TGTGCCAGTAGAAACCGGGCGAAGGCTGAAGCTTTCTTT